This T cell receptor beta chain came from a study of vaccination effects on CD4 cells after COVID-19. Study-wide results and limits: Pronounced clonal contraction occurred in clones induced by infection and by vaccine late after vaccination.

ViraFEST used viral peptide pools to expand antigen-specific CD4+ T cells before sequencing. Subsequent to a culture period of about ten days, CD4+ T cells were isolated. Subjects were given two BNT162b2 or mRNA-1273 vaccine doses. None of the vaccinated had previously contracted SARS-CoV-2, and their nucleocapsid antibodies tested negative. Wells of a few million PBMC each were grown with about 9.8 IU/ml IL-2 and approximately 10 ug/ml peptides. On this clone itself: The antigen remains undetermined.

Measured with immunoSEQ multiplex PCR; TCRdb has only the in-frame clones, and not every one. Of around 26,000 clones listed, roughly three quarters are singletons. This receptor was identified in a human donor who received a COVID-19 vaccine. This specimen was CD4+ T cells from PBMCs cultured with SARS-CoV-2 spike peptides, taken after COVID-19 vaccination.

CDR3 sequence reads: CASSQDPNAGIVIYGYTF. CDR3 DNA: TGTGCCAGCAGCCAAGATCCGAACGCAGGGATTGTTATCTATGGCTACACCTTC. V usage is TRBV4-2 and J usage is TRBJ1-2; D might be TRBD1 (5 bases). The V and J ends lost 0 bases and 4 bases respectively, with 21 bases between them. The CDR3 is 18 residues long. In germline, CDR1 is LGHNA, CDR2 YNFKEQ.